This T cell receptor beta chain was captured in a study of blood T cell repertoires in COVID-19. Looking at the study overall: Donors in the United States, Italy and Spain gave samples during acute or convalescent COVID-19. T cells, B-cell-depleted T cells, or PBMCs provided the cDNA or gDNA that served as material.

Authors' methods: Reference gene primer amplification yielded estimated nucleated cell counts. Clones were sequenced by immunoSEQ multiplex PCR, and TCRdb holds only the in-frame ones, with some missing. V and J calls and clone size are as listed in that table; D and trimming were resolved from the DNA. The repertoire holds just over 250,000 clones, with about 85% as singletons. This clone was seen only once. Additional DNA sequences in this sample encode the identical CDR3. CDR1 is SGHTA, CDR2 FQGNSA, per germline. V was pared by 2 bases and J by 4 bases, with 6 bases between. The CDR3 loop spans 14 amino acids.

Sequences were obtained from peripheral blood. The TCR sequence derives from a man aged 60 to 69 who had recovered from COVID-19. The V call is TRBV7-2, the J call TRBJ1-6, with D perhaps matching TRBD1 (5 bases). CDR3 sequence reads: CASSLRGYNSPLHF. CDR3 DNA: TGTGCCAGCAGCTTAAGGGGTTATAATTCACCCCTCCACTTT. The complete variable domain, with remaining parts taken from reference TRBV7-2 and TRBJ1-6, reads GAGVSQSPSNKVTEKGKDVELRCDPISGHTALYWYRQSLGQGLEFLIYFQGNSAPDKSGLPSDRFSAERTGGSVSTLTIQRTQQEDSAVYLCASSLRGYNSPLHFGNGTRLTVT.